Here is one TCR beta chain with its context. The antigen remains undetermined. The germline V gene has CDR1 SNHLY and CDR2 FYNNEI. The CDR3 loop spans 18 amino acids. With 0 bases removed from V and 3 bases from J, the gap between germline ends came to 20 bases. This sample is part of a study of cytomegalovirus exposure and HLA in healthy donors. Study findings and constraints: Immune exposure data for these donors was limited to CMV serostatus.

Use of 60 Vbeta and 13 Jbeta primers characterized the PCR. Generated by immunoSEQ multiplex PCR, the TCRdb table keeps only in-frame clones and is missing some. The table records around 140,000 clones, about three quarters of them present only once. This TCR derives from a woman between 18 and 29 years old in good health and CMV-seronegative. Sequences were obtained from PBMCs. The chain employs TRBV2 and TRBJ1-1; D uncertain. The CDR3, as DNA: TGTGCCAGCAGTGAAGCGCTTCTTTTCATGGCTGGGCACACTGAAGCTTTCTTT. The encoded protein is CASSEALLFMAGHTEAFF.